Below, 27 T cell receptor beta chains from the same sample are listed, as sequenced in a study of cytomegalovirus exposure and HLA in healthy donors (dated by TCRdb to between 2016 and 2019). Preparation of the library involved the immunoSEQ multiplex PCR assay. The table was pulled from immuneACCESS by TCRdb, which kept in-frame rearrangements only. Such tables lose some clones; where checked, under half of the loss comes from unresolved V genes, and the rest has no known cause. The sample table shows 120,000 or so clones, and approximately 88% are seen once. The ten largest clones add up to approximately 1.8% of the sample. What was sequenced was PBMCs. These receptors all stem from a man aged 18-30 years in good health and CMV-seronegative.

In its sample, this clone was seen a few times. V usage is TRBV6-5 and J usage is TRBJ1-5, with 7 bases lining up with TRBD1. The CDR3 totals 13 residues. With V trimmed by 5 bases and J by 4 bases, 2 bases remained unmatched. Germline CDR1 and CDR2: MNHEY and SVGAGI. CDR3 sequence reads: CASSKQGNQPQHF. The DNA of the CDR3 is TGTGCCAGCAGTAAACAGGGGAATCAGCCCCAGCATTTT.

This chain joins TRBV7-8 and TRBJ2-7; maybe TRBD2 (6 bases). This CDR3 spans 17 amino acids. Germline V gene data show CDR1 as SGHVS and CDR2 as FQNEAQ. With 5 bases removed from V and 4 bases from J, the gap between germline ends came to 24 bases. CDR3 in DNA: TGTGCCAGCAGCCCCCGGCGTGGGGGGACGGTTGGTTACGAGCAGTACTTC. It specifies CASSPRRGGTVGYEQYF.

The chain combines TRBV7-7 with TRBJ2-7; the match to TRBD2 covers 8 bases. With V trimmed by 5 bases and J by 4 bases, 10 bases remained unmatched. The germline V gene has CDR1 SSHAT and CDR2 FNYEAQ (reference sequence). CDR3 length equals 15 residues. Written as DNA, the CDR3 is TGTGCCAGCAGCCCAGAGGTTAGCGGGATTTACGAGCAGTACTTC. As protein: CASSPEVSGIYEQYF. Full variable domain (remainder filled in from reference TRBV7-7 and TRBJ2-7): GAGVSQSPRYKVTKRGQDVTLRCDPISSHATLYWYQQALGQGPEFLTYFNYEAQPDKSGLPSDRFSAERPEGSISTLTIQRTEQRDSAMYRCASSPEVSGIYEQYFGPGTRLTVT.

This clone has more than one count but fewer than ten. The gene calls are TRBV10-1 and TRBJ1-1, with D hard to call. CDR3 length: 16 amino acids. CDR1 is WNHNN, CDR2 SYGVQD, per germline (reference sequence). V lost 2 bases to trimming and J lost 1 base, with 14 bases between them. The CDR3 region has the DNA TGCGCCAGCAGTGAGAGTCCGAGCCTTCCGAACACTGAAGCTTTCTTT. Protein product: CASSESPSLPNTEAFF.

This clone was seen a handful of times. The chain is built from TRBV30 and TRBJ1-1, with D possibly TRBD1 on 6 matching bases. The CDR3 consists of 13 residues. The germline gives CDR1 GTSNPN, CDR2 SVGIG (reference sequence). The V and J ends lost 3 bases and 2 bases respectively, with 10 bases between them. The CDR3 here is CAWSPDRNTEAFF. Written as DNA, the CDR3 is TGTGCCTGGAGCCCGGACAGAAACACTGAAGCTTTCTTT.

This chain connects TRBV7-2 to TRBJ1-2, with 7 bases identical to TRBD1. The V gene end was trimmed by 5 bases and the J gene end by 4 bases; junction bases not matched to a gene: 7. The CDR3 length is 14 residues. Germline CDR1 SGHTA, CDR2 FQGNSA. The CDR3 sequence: CASSLGQRSYGYTF. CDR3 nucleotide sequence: TGTGCCAGCAGCCTGGGACAGCGATCCTATGGCTACACCTTC. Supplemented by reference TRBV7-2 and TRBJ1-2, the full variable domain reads GAGVSQSPSNKVTEKGKDVELRCDPISGHTALYWYRQSLGQGLEFLIYFQGNSAPDKSGLPSDRFSAERTGGSVSTLTIQRTQQEDSAVYLCASSLGQRSYGYTFGSGTRLTVV.

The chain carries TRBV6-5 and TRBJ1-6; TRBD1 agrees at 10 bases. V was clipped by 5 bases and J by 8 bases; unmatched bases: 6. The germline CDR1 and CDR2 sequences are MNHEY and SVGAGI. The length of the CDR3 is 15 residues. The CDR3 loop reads CASSRTGGRDSPLHF. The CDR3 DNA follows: TGTGCCAGCAGTAGGACAGGGGGTAGGGATTCACCCCTCCACTTT.

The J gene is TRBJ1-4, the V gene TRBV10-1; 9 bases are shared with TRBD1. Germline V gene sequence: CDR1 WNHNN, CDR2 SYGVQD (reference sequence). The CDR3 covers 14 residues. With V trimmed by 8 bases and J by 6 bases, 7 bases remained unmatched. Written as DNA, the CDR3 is TGCGCCAGCGGAGCGGGGACAGGGCATGAAAAACTGTTTTTT. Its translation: CASGAGTGHEKLFF.

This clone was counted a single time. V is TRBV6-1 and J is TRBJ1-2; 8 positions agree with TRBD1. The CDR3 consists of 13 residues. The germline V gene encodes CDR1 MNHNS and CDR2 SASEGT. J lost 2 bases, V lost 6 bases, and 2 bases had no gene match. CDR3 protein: CASRRTGNYGYTF. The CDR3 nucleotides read TGTGCCAGCAGAAGGACAGGGAACTATGGCTACACCTTC.

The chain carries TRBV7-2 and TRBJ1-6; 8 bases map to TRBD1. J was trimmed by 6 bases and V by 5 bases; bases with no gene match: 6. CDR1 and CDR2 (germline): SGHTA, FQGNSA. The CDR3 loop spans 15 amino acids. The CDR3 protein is CASSTRTGSNSPLHF. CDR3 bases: TGTGCCAGCAGCACCCGGACAGGGAGTAATTCACCCCTCCACTTT.

Here the CDR3 DNA reads TGTGCCAGCAGGTCAGTGAACACTGAAGCTTTCTTT. Amino acids: CASRSVNTEAFF. The rearrangement links TRBV6-1 to TRBJ1-1; no firm D call. The germline CDR1 and CDR2 sequences are MNHNS and SASEGT. The CDR3 runs 12 residues. V was shortened by 6 bases and J by 0 bases, with 5 bases between the two germline ends.

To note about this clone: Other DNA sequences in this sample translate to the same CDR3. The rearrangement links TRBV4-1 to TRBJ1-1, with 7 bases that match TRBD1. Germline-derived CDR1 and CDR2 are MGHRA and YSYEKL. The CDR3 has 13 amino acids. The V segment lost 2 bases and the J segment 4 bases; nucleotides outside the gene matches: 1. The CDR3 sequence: CASSQPGGTEAFF. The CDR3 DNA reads TGCGCCAGCAGCCAACCAGGGGGCACTGAAGCTTTCTTT.

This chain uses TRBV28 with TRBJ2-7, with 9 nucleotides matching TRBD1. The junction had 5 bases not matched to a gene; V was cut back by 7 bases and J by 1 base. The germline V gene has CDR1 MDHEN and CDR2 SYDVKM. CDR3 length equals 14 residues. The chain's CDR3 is CASTPGTGSYEQYF. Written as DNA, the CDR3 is TGTGCCAGCACCCCCGGGACAGGGTCCTACGAGCAGTACTTC.

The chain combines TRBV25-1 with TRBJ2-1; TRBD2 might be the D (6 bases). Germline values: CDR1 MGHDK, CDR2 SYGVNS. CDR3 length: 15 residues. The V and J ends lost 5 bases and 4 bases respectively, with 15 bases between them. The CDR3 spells CASSFGEGGYNEQFF. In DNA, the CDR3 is TGTGCCAGCAGTTTCGGGGAAGGAGGGTACAATGAGCAGTTCTTC.

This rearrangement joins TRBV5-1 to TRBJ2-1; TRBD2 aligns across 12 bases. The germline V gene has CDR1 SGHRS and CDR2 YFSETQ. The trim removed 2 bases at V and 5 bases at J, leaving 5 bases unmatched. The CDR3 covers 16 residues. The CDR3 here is CASSFALAGGNNEQFF. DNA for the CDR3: TGCGCCAGCAGCTTCGCTCTAGCGGGGGGGAACAATGAGCAGTTCTTC.

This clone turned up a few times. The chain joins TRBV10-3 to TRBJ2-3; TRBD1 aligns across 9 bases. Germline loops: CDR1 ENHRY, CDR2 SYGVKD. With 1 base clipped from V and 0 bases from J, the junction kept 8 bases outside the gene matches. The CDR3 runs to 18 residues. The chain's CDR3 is CAISEFSWTGASTDTQYF. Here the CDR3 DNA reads TGTGCCATCAGTGAGTTTTCATGGACAGGGGCTAGCACAGATACGCAGTATTTT.

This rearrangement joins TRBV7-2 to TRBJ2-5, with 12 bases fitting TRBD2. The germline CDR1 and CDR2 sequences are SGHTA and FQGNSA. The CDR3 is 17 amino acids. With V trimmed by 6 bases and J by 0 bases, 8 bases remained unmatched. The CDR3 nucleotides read TGTGCCAGCAGTCAGGATAGGACTAGCGGGAACCAAGAGACCCAGTACTTC. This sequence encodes CASSQDRTSGNQETQYF.

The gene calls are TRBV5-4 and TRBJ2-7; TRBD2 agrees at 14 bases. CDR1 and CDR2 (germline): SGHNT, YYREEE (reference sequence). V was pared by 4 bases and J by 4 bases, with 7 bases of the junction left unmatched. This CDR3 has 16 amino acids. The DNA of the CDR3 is TGTGCCAGCAGCGGAGGGACTAGCGGGAGCGTATACGAGCAGTACTTC. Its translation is CASSGGTSGSVYEQYF.

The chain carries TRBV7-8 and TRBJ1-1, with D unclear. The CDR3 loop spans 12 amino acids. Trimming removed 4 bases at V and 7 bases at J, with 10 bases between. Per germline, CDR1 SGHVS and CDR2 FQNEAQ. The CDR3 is CASSSPSSEAFF. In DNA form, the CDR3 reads TGTGCCAGCAGCTCCCCTTCGAGTGAAGCTTTCTTT.

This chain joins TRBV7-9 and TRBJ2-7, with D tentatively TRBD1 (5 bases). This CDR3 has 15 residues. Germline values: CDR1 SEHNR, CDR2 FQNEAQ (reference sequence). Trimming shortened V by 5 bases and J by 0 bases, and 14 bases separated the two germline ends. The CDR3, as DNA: TGTGCCAGCAGCCGAGACAGAAGCGACTCCTACGAGCAGTACTTC. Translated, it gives CASSRDRSDSYEQYF.

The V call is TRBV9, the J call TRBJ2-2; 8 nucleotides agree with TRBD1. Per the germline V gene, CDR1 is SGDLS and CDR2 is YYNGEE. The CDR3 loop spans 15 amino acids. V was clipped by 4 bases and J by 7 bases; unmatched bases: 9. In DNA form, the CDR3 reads TGTGCCAGCAGCACGGACAGGGTCTCGAGCGGGGAGCTGTTTTTT. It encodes CASSTDRVSSGELFF. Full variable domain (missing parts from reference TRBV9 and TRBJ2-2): DSGVTQTPKHLITATGQRVTLRCSPRSGDLSVYWYQQSLDQGLQFLIQYYNGEERAKGNILERFSAQQFPDLHSELNLSSLELGDSALYFCASSTDRVSSGELFFGEGSRLTVL.

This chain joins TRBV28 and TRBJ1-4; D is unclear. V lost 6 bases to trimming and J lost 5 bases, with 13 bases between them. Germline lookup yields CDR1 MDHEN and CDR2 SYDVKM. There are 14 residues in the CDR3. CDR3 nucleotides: TGTGCCAGCAGCAGCGGGAATAAGAATGAAAAACTGTTTTTT. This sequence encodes CASSSGNKNEKLFF. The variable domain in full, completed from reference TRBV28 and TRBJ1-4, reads DVKVTQSSRYLVKRTGEKVFLECVQDMDHENMFWYRQDPGLGLRLIYFSYDVKMKEKGDIPEGYSVSREKKERFSLILESASTNQTSMYLCASSSGNKNEKLFFGSGTQLSVL.

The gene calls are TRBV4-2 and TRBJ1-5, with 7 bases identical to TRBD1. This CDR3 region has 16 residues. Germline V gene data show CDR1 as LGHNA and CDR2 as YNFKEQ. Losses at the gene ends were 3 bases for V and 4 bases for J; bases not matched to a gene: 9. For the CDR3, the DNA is TGTGCCAGCAGCCAGATTAAGGGGGCGGGTAATCAGCCCCAGCATTTT. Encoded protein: CASSQIKGAGNQPQHF.

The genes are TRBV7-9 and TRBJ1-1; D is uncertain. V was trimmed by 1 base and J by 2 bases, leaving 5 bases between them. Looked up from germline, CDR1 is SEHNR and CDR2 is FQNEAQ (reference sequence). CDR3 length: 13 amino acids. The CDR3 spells CASSLVFNTEAFF. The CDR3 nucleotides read TGTGCCAGCAGCTTAGTCTTTAACACTGAAGCTTTCTTT.

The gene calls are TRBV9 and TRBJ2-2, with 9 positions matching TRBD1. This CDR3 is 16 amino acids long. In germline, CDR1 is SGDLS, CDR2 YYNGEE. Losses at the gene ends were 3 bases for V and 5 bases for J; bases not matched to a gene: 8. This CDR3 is CASSAPGQGFTGELFF. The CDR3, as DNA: TGTGCCAGCAGCGCGCCGGGACAGGGCTTTACCGGGGAGCTGTTTTTT. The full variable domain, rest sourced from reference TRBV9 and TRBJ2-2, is DSGVTQTPKHLITATGQRVTLRCSPRSGDLSVYWYQQSLDQGLQFLIQYYNGEERAKGNILERFSAQQFPDLHSELNLSSLELGDSALYFCASSAPGQGFTGELFFGEGSRLTVL.

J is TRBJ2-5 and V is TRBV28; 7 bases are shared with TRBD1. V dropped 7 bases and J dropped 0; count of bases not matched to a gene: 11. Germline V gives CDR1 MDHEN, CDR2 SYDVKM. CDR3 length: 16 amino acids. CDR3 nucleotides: TGTGCCAGCACCTCAATGGGGACAGATAACCAAGAGACCCAGTACTTC. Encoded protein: CASTSMGTDNQETQYF. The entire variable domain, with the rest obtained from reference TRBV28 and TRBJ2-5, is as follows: DVKVTQSSRYLVKRTGEKVFLECVQDMDHENMFWYRQDPGLGLRLIYFSYDVKMKEKGDIPEGYSVSREKKERFSLILESASTNQTSMYLCASTSMGTDNQETQYFGPGTRLLVL.

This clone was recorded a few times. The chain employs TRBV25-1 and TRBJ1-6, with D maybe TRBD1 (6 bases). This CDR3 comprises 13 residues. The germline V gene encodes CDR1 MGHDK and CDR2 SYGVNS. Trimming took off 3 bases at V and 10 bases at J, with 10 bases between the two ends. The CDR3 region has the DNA TGTGCCAGCAGTGATTACAGGGACTCACCCCTCCACTTT. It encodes CASSDYRDSPLHF. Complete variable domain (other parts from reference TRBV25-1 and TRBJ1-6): EADIYQTPRYLVIGTGKKITLECSQTMGHDKMYWYQQDPGMELHLIHYSYGVNSTEKGDLSSESTVSRIRTEHFPLTLESARPSHTSQYLCASSDYRDSPLHFGNGTRLTVT.